This record looks at one T cell receptor beta chain sequence and its context. The data are from a study of T-cell reconstitution after alpha-beta-depleted transplantation in children. The CDR3 consists of 14 residues. Germline lookup yields CDR1 SSHAT and CDR2 FNYEAQ (reference sequence). V was trimmed by 1 base and J by 5 bases, leaving 11 bases between them. Unique molecular identifiers were incorporated during preparation of the TCRbeta library. Via MiXCR, TCRdb re-called the PCR reads, giving one row per CDR3 protein. The sample lists almost 250,000 distinct CDR3 sequences; around 25% were seen once.

Sequences were derived from PBMCs, sampled before TCRalphabeta/CD19-depleted stem cell transplant. The receptor's source is a girl aged 2 to 10 with Fanconi anemia, due to receive a stem cell transplant. V is TRBV7-7 and J is TRBJ2-5; D gene uncertain. Here the CDR3 reads CASSLGVFAETQYF. Written as DNA, the CDR3 is TGTGCCAGCAGCTTAGGCGTTTTCGCGGAGACCCAGTACTTC.